The 8 T cell receptor beta chains below come from one sample, sequenced in a study of blood T cell repertoires in COVID-19. The method was immunoSEQ multiplex PCR; TCRdb's version includes in-frame clones alone and lacks a portion of them. This sample yields 300,000 or so clones, of which more than 90% are seen a single time; 2% to 3% belongs to the top ten. Specimen: PBMCs or T cells enriched from blood (not recorded which). The receptors originated from a man aged 55 to 70 who had recovered from COVID-19.

The chain couples TRBV6-2 or TRBV6-3 to TRBJ2-3; no clear D gene. Per germline, CDR1 MNHEY and CDR2 SVGEGT. The germline V and J ends were trimmed by 0 bases and 0 bases, with 10 bases remaining between them. The CDR3 loop spans 16 amino acids. The chain's CDR3 is CASSYSPGPSTDTQYF. CDR3 DNA: TGTGCCAGCAGTTACTCGCCAGGCCCTAGCACAGATACGCAGTATTTT.

V usage is TRBV3-1 (or the pseudogene TRBV3-2) and J usage is TRBJ2-6, with 7 positions matching TRBD1. Germline-derived CDR1 and CDR2 are LGHDT and YNNKEL (reference sequence). Germline trimming cut 0 bases from V and 0 bases from J; bases unmatched to any gene: 11. The CDR3 runs 20 residues. The CDR3 loop reads CASSQDPPRTGTSGANVLTF. The DNA for the CDR3 is TGTGCCAGCAGCCAAGATCCCCCTCGGACAGGAACCTCTGGGGCCAACGTCCTGACTTTC.

This chain uses TRBV10-3 with TRBJ2-3, with 7 bases identical to TRBD2. CDR1 and CDR2 from the germline V gene are ENHRY and SYGVKD. After removal of 6 bases from V and 2 bases from J, the junction contained 2 bases not matched to a gene. The CDR3 runs 13 residues. The CDR3 loop reads CAIRAGVTDTQYF. DNA for the CDR3: TGTGCCATCAGGGCGGGGGTCACAGATACGCAGTATTTT.

The chain employs TRBV3-1 (or the pseudogene TRBV3-2) and TRBJ2-4; TRBD2 matches 13 bases. Germline CDR1 reads LGHDT; CDR2 reads YNNKEL (reference sequence). The CDR3 extends over 16 amino acids. V trimming: 4 bases; J trimming: 3 bases; junction bases outside the gene matches: 3. The CDR3 sequence: CASSRTSGRDKNIQYF. The CDR3, as DNA: TGTGCCAGCAGCCGTACTAGCGGGAGGGACAAAAACATTCAGTACTTC.

The CDR3 is CASRGGSQPQHF. CDR3 DNA sequence: TGTGCCAGCAGGGGGGGGAGCCAGCCCCAGCATTTT. This sequence joins TRBV28 and TRBJ1-5, with D possibly matching TRBD1 (5 bases). Germline V gene sequence: CDR1 MDHEN, CDR2 SYDVKM. V lost 6 bases to trimming and J lost 7 bases, with 10 bases between them. The CDR3 covers 12 residues.

This clone was detected only once. The rearrangement links TRBV27 to TRBJ2-1, with 9 bases that match TRBD2. This CDR3 spans 14 amino acids. Per the germline V gene, CDR1 is MNHEY and CDR2 is SMNVEV (reference sequence). The V segment lost 7 bases and the J segment 4 bases; nucleotides outside the gene matches: 5. The CDR3: CASIQTSGYNEQFF. CDR3 in DNA: TGTGCCAGCATCCAGACTAGCGGTTACAATGAGCAGTTCTTC.

The chain joins TRBV20-1 to TRBJ2-1, with D possibly being TRBD2 (5 bases). From germline, CDR1 is DFQATT and CDR2 SNEGSKA (reference sequence). The length of the CDR3 is 16 residues. Trimming stripped 3 bases from V and 5 bases from J, with 20 bases between. This CDR3 reads CSASINRGLPNNEQFF. CDR3 bases: TGCAGTGCTAGTATTAACCGAGGACTTCCAAACAATGAGCAGTTCTTC.

The chain couples TRBV5-4 to TRBJ1-3; D perhaps matches TRBD1 (6 bases). V shed 7 bases and J shed 0 bases, with 14 bases lying between them. The CDR3 sequence is 15 residues long. CDR1 and CDR2 from the germline V gene are SGHNT and YYREEE (reference sequence). CDR3 residues: CASYPGGRSGNTIYF. The CDR3, as DNA: TGTGCCAGCTACCCGGGGGGCCGCTCTGGAAACACCATATATTTT.